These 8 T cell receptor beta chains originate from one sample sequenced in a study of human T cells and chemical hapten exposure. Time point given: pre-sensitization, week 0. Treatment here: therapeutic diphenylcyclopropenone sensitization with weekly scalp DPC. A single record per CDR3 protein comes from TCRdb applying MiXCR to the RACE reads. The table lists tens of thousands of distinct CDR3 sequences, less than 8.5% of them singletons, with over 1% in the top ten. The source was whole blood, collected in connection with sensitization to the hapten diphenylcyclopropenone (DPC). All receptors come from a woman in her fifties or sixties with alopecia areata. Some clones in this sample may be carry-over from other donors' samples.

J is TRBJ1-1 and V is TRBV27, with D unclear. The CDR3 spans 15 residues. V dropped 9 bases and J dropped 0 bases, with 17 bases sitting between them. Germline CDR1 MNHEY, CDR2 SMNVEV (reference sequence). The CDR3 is CASCLGGLLNTEAFF. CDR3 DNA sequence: TGTGCCAGTTGTCTCGGAGGCCTCCTGAACACTGAAGCTTTCTTT.

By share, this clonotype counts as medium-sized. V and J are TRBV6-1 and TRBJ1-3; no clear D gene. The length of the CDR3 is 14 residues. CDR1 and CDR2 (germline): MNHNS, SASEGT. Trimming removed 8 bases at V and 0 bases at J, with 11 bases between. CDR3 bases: TGTGCCAGCTCGGACGGAATCTCTGGAAACACCATATATTTT. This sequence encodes CASSDGISGNTIYF.

The CDR3 region has the DNA TGTGCCAGCTCACCTGACGGAGGACAGAACACTGAAGCTTTCTTT. Amino acid sequence: CASSPDGGQNTEAFF. The chain recombines TRBV18 with TRBJ1-1; weak D call: TRBD1 (5 bases). The V end was cut by 3 bases, the J end by 1 base, with 12 bases between. Germline CDR1 reads KGHSH; CDR2 reads LQKENI. The CDR3 consists of 15 residues.

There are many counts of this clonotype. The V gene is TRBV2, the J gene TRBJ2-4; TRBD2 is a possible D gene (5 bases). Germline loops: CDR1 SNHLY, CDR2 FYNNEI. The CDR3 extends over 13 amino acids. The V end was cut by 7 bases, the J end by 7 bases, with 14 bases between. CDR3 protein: CASNERGRNIQYF. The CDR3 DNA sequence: TGTGCCAGCAATGAGAGAGGGCGGAACATTCAGTACTTC.

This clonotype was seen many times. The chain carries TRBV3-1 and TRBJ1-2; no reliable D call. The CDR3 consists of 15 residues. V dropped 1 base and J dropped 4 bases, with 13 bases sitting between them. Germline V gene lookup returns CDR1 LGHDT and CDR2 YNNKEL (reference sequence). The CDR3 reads CASSQALRTVYGYTF. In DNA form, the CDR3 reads TGTGCCAGCAGCCAAGCTCTTAGGACGGTCTATGGCTACACCTTC.

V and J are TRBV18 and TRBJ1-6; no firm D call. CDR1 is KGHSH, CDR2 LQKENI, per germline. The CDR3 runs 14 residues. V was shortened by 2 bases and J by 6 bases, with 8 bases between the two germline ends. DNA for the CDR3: TGTGCCAGCTCACCAGGGGTCGTTAATTCACCCCTCCACTTT. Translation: CASSPGVVNSPLHF.

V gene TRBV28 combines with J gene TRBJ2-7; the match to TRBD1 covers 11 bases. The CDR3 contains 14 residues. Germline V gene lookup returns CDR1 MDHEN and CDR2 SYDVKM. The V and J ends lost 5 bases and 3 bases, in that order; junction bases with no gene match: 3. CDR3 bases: TGTGCCAGCAGTACCGGGACAGGGGGCTACGAGCAGTACTTC. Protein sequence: CASSTGTGGYEQYF. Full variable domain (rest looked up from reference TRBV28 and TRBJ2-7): DVKVTQSSRYLVKRTGEKVFLECVQDMDHENMFWYRQDPGLGLRLIYFSYDVKMKEKGDIPEGYSVSREKKERFSLILESASTNQTSMYLCASSTGTGGYEQYFGPGTRLTVT.

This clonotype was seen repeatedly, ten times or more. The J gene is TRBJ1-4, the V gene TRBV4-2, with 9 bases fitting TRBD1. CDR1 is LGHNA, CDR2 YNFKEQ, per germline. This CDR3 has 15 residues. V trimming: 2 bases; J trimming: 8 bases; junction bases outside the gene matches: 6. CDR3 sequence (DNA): TGTGCCAGCAGCCAAACAGGGGGCTCTGACGAAAAACTGTTTTTT. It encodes CASSQTGGSDEKLFF.